This T cell receptor beta chain originates from a study of cytomegalovirus exposure and HLA in healthy donors. Findings and limits, study-wide: Later analysis indicated greater clonal expansion among HLA-associated TCR beta chains than among equally common other chains.

Details on this clone: As yet, its antigen is unknown.

V lost 6 bases, J lost 1 base, and 9 bases lay in between. CDR1 and CDR2 (germline): SQVTM, ANQGSEA. This CDR3 has 12 amino acids. It was with 60 Vbeta and 13 Jbeta primers that the PCR ran. This table comes from immunoSEQ multiplex PCR, and its TCRdb copy is limited to in-frame clones, with some not included. In the table there are about 140,000 clones, 80% of which are singletons. V usage is TRBV29-1 and J usage is TRBJ1-1, with D perhaps matching TRBD1 (5 bases). Sample: PBMCs. The sequence came from a male donor in good health and CMV-seronegative. The CDR3 protein is CSVRQGNTEAFF. CDR3 nucleotide sequence: TGCAGCGTACGCCAGGGGAACACTGAAGCTTTCTTT. The full variable domain, in which reference TRBV29-1 and TRBJ1-1 provide the parts outside the CDR3, is SAVISQKPSRDICQRGTSLTIQCQVDSQVTMMFWYRQQPGQSLTLIATANQGSEATYESGFVIDKFPISRPNLTFSTLTVSNMSPEDSSIYLCSVRQGNTEAFFGQGTRLTVV.